This T cell receptor (beta chain) appears in the sequencing data of a study of OX40 agonist ivuxolimab in advanced cancers. Study-level background: Patients in the trial were receiving intravenous ivuxolimab every 2 weeks, at doses of 0.01 to 10 mg/kg. Patients enrolled in dose escalation were diagnosed with hepatocellular carcinoma, melanoma, renal cell or head and neck cancer.

Sequencing was performed with immunoSEQ multiplex PCR; in TCRdb, only in-frame clones are kept and a portion is missing. The profile covers fewer than 80,000 clones, with just under 85% appearing a single time and approximately 6% taken by the ten largest. The germline V gene encodes CDR1 LGHNA and CDR2 YNFKEQ. V lost 3 bases and J lost 9, with 15 bases in between. This CDR3 comprises 14 residues. Material: CD4+ or CD8+ T cells sorted from blood, obtained in a trial of the OX40 agonist ivuxolimab. The gene calls are TRBV4-2 and TRBJ2-1; D is possibly TRBD2 (6 bases). This sequence was found in an adult with an advanced solid tumor such as melanoma, head and neck, liver or kidney cancer. CDR3 nucleotides: TGTGCCAGCAGCCAGCCGACTAGATTACTTGAGCAGTTCTTC. It codes for CASSQPTRLLEQFF.